This passage covers 10 T cell receptor beta chains from one sample sequenced in a study of T cells in Graves' hyperthyroidism and ophthalmopathy (dated by TCRdb to about 2019). Receptor libraries were prepared by multiplex PCR. The data were produced on an Illumina HiSeq 2000. Amplification of TCR beta CDR3 regions was carried out from RNA transcripts. A first-round RT-PCR of the TCR CDR3 used the HTBI primer set with the Qiagen OneStep RT-PCR kit. The raw public data were reprocessed by TCRdb itself: fastp quality trimming at Q25, MiXCR clonotype calling, in-frame beta chains only. Rows merge per CDR3 protein into single entries with the most common DNA and genes. The sample table lists about half a million distinct CDR3 sequences, 15% to 20% of them with a count of one. About 45% of the sample belongs to the ten largest clones. Sequencing used blood. All receptors derive from a man aged 40-50 years with Graves' ophthalmopathy.

This clonotype was counted a few times. This chain uses TRBV24-1 with TRBJ2-5; 8 positions match TRBD1. This CDR3 spans 16 amino acids. Germline assignment: CDR1 KGHDR and CDR2 SFDVKD. Germline trimming cut 3 bases from V and 5 bases from J; bases unmatched to any gene: 10. The CDR3 loop is CATSDPGQGALETQYF. CDR3 nucleotide sequence: TGTGCCACCAGTGATCCGGGCCAGGGGGCTTTGGAGACCCAGTACTTC.

The rearrangement uses TRBV9 and TRBJ2-3; TRBD2 might be the D (7 bases). The CDR3 is made up of 15 amino acids. Trimming stripped 0 bases from V and 3 bases from J, with 11 bases between. Germline V CDR1 and CDR2: SGDLS, YYNGEE. In DNA form, the CDR3 reads TGTGCCAGCAGCGTAGGGGGGGGGGCGACAGATACGCAGTATTTT. This gives the protein CASSVGGGATDTQYF.

There are many counts of this clonotype. This chain uses TRBV5-1 with TRBJ2-3; D is possibly TRBD2 (5 bases). Trimming left V 0 bases short and J 2 bases short, with 13 bases between. CDR1 is SGHRS and CDR2 is YFSETQ in the germline V gene. This CDR3 has 16 residues. CDR3 nucleotide sequence: TGCGCCAGCAGCTTGGCTGTGGGAGCCCACACAGATACGCAGTATTTT. It encodes CASSLAVGAHTDTQYF.

The chain recombines TRBV6-2 or TRBV6-3 with TRBJ1-4, with 7 bases that match TRBD1. CDR1 and CDR2 from the germline V gene are MNHEY and SVGEGT. V was pared by 2 bases and J by 4 bases, with 1 base of the junction left unmatched. CDR3 length: 14 amino acids. CDR3 sequence (DNA): TGTGCCAGCAGTTACGGGACAGTTAATGAAAAACTGTTTTTT. Its protein is CASSYGTVNEKLFF.

The V call is TRBV7-9, the J call TRBJ2-5; 9 bases are a match to TRBD2. CDR1 is SEHNR, CDR2 FQNEAQ, per germline (reference sequence). The CDR3 length is 16 residues. With 5 bases clipped from V and 2 bases from J, the junction kept 9 bases outside the gene matches. CDR3 in DNA: TGTGCCAGCAGCACCCGAGGGCTAGCGGGGCAAGAGACCCAGTACTTC. Translated, it gives CASSTRGLAGQETQYF.

CDR3 residues: CASSWTSGYRDEQFF. The CDR3 DNA reads as TGTGCCAGCAGCTGGACTAGCGGTTACAGGGATGAGCAGTTCTTC. The chain couples TRBV6-1 to TRBJ2-1, with 10 positions matching TRBD2. Germline CDR1 MNHNS, CDR2 SASEGT. There are 15 residues in the CDR3. The J segment lost 8 bases and the V segment lost 6 bases, leaving 10 bases of the junction unmatched.

This chain joins TRBV4-2 and TRBJ2-2; D may be TRBD2 (7 bases). V gave up 4 bases and J gave up 4 bases, with 16 bases separating them. The length of the CDR3 is 16 residues. Germline CDR1 reads LGHNA; CDR2 reads YNFKEQ. The CDR3 DNA reads TGTGCCAGCAGCCCCCCGGGGGGCCGGAGCACCGGGGAGCTGTTTTTT. Protein sequence: CASSPPGGRSTGELFF.

There are many counts of this clonotype. V is TRBV7-9 and J is TRBJ2-2; D not certain. Germline V lookup: CDR1 SEHNR, CDR2 FQNEAQ (reference sequence). With 1 base removed from V and 7 bases from J, the gap between germline ends came to 7 bases. This CDR3 spans 13 amino acids. The CDR3 sequence is CASSLDVYGELFF. DNA of the CDR3: TGTGCCAGCAGCTTAGACGTTTACGGGGAGCTGTTTTTT.

The table lists this clonotype with a few counts. The chain recombines TRBV30 with TRBJ2-2; 12 bases map to TRBD2. The germline V gene encodes CDR1 GTSNPN and CDR2 SVGIG (reference sequence). This CDR3 spans 13 amino acids. The CDR3 nucleotides read TGTGCAGGACTAGCGGGGCCCACCGGGGAGCTGTTTTTT. As protein: CAGLAGPTGELFF.

This clonotype was seen ten or more times. The chain carries TRBV28 and TRBJ2-5; 16 positions agree with TRBD2. The CDR3 is 17 residues long. V lost 6 bases to trimming and J lost 1 base; unmatched junction nucleotides: 5. Germline CDR1 and CDR2: MDHEN and SYDVKM. This CDR3 is CASSLGTSGRAQETQYF. CDR3 nucleotides: TGTGCCAGCAGCCTAGGGACTAGCGGGAGGGCCCAAGAGACCCAGTACTTC.